Below, one T cell receptor beta chain is given with its context. The V and J ends lost 6 bases and 7 bases respectively, with 18 bases between them. Germline V CDR1 and CDR2: MRHNA, SNTAGT. This CDR3 region has 15 residues. Authors' methods: From reference gene primer amplification, estimates of nucleated cell counts were derived. Libraries were prepared by immunoSEQ multiplex PCR; TCRdb keeps only in-frame clonotypes and omits some of them. The V and J calls and the clone size are those of that table, but D and trimming were determined from the DNA. The sample holds 23,000 or so clones; roughly 88% are singletons and the top ten take about 30%. This sample is drawn from a study of blood T cell repertoires in COVID-19. Study background: COVID-19 samples from acute and convalescent phases originated in the United States, Italy and Spain. The cDNA or gDNA used as material had been derived from T cells, B-cell-depleted T cells, or PBMCs.

Sequenced material: peripheral blood. The sequence was obtained from a human donor with active COVID-19. The donor label of this sample is uncertain. The chain has TRBV6-4 and TRBJ2-2; D is undetermined. This chain's CDR3 is CASSVSPTVGGELFF. DNA of the CDR3: TGTGCCAGCAGCGTTTCCCCCACGGTCGGCGGGGAGCTGTTTTTT.